These T cell receptor beta chains were read from a single sample in a study of cytomegalovirus exposure and HLA in healthy donors. Measured with immunoSEQ multiplex PCR; TCRdb has only the in-frame clones, and not every one. Among some 190,000 clones listed, 70% to 75% were seen once. The sequenced sample was PBMCs. The receptors derive from a woman in her thirties in good health and CMV-seropositive. Both conserved end residues are part of each CDR3. D genes are given only for firm matches. Clone size appears in some rows only: once, few, many, or a class for an expanded clone.

DNA,CDR3,J,size,D,V
TGTGCCAGTCGACGGGAGGGGATAAGCACAGATACGCAGTATTTT,CASRREGISTDTQYF,TRBJ2-3,-,TRBD2,TRBV6-5
TGTGCCAGCAGTCCCCGGACTAGGGCGGGCACAGATACGCAGTATTTT,CASSPRTRAGTDTQYF,TRBJ2-3,-,TRBD2,TRBV27
TGCGCCAGTAGACTAGCGGGAGGCGCCTCGGGCACCGGGGAGCTGTTTTTT,CASRLAGGASGTGELFF,TRBJ2-2,-,TRBD2,TRBV10-2
TGTGCCAGCTCTACGGGGTTGAGGGGGCACAATGAGCAGTTCTTC,CASSTGLRGHNEQFF,TRBJ2-1,-,TRBD1,TRBV18
TGTGCCAGCAGTCCATCGGGACTAGGAGATAGCGAGCAGTACTTC,CASSPSGLGDSEQYF,TRBJ2-7,-,TRBD2,TRBV28
TGTGCCAGCAGCATAGCAACTAATGAAAAACTGTTTTTT,CASSIATNEKLFF,TRBJ1-4,-,-,TRBV4-2
TGTGCCAGCAGTGAATCGTGGGGGGATCAGCCCCAGCATTTT,CASSESWGDQPQHF,TRBJ1-5,-,-,TRBV6-1
TGTGCCAGCAGAGACACAGGGTGGGATGAAAAACTGTTTTTT,CASRDTGWDEKLFF,TRBJ1-4,-,-,TRBV6-1
TGCGCCAGCAGCTGGGGACTAGCGGGTCGAGGGGTCTACAATGAGCAGTTCTTC,CASSWGLAGRGVYNEQFF,TRBJ2-1,-,TRBD2,TRBV5-1
TGTGCCATCAGTGAGTCCCTGGGGTCGGGAGACACCATATATTTT,CAISESLGSGDTIYF,TRBJ1-3,-,-,TRBV10-3
TGTGCCAGCAGTTTATCAGGGGGCACTGGAAACACCATATATTTT,CASSLSGGTGNTIYF,TRBJ1-3,-,TRBD1,TRBV28
TGTGCCAGCAGTTTAGCAGGGGACCAAGAGACCCAGTACTTC,CASSLAGDQETQYF,TRBJ2-5,-,-,TRBV27
TGTGCCAGCAGTCTCTTTCGGGATACGCAGTATTTT,CASSLFRDTQYF,TRBJ2-3,-,-,TRBV14
TGTGCCAGTAGTATCCTCCTAGCGGGCGACAATGAGCAGTTCTTC,CASSILLAGDNEQFF,TRBJ2-1,few,TRBD2,TRBV19
TGCGCCAGCAGCTTTTATGCGGGGGCTTCGAACACTGAAGCTTTCTTT,CASSFYAGASNTEAFF,TRBJ1-1,once,-,TRBV5-1
TGTGCCAGCAGCACCTTCCGGGGATACAATGAGCAGTTCTTC,CASSTFRGYNEQFF,TRBJ2-1,once,-,TRBV7-9
TGTGCCAGCCTACAGCGGGACTCTGCCTACAATGAGCAGTTCTTC,CASLQRDSAYNEQFF,TRBJ2-1,-,TRBD2,TRBV27
TGTGCCAGCAGTGACACCGGGGCCCCGCGGGGTGAGCAGTTCTTC,CASSDTGAPRGEQFF,TRBJ2-1,-,-,TRBV6-4
TGTGCCGTTCCGACTAGGAGGGGCAATGAGCAGTTCTTC,CAVPTRRGNEQFF,TRBJ2-1,-,-,TRBV28
TGTGCCAGCATTCTCCGGACAGGGAATAGAGTAGCGGGAGGGGGCAATGAGCAGTTCTTC,CASILRTGNRVAGGGNEQFF,TRBJ2-1,-,TRBD2,TRBV2
TGTGCCAGCAGTACGACAGGGGTGGGCTATGGCTACACCTTC,CASSTTGVGYGYTF,TRBJ1-2,-,TRBD1,TRBV7-9
TGTGCCATCAGTGACAGCTATGGCTACACCTTC,CAISDSYGYTF,TRBJ1-2,-,-,TRBV10-3
TGCGCCAGCAGCCTCGGACAGGGGGCCCCCTACGAGCAGTACTTC,CASSLGQGAPYEQYF,TRBJ2-7,-,TRBD1,TRBV5-1
TGCGCCAGCAGCCAAGATGGTGGGAGGGTTTACGAGCAGTACTTC,CASSQDGGRVYEQYF,TRBJ2-7,-,TRBD2,TRBV4-1
TGTGCCAGCAGCTTAGGGGACATTCAGTACTTC,CASSLGDIQYF,TRBJ2-4,few,-,TRBV5-4
TGTGCCAGCAGCTTAGCTGGGGCAGGCGAGACCCAGTACTTC,CASSLAGAGETQYF,TRBJ2-5,-,-,TRBV7-2
TGCGCCAGCAGCTTGGGGACTTCAATTAACACTGAAGCTTTCTTT,CASSLGTSINTEAFF,TRBJ1-1,-,-,TRBV5-1
TGTGCCAGCGCGTCCGGGCGGGGAGAGCCCCAGCATTTT,CASASGRGEPQHF,TRBJ1-5,-,-,TRBV18
TGTGCCAGCTCCCGACAGGCGTACCGATCACCCCTCCACTTT,CASSRQAYRSPLHF,TRBJ1-6,-,-,TRBV2
TGCGCCAGCAGCCCCCCAGGGGGCGCGGAGACCCAGTACTTC,CASSPPGGAETQYF,TRBJ2-5,-,TRBD1,TRBV5-1